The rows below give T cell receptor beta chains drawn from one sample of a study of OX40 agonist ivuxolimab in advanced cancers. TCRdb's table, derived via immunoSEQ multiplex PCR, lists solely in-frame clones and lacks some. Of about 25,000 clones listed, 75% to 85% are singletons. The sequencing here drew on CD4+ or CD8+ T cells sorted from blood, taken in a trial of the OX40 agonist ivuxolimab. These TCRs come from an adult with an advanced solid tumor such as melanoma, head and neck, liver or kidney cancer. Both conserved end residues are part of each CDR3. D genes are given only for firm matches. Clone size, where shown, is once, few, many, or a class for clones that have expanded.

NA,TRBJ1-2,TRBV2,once,CASSAPGPNADGYTF,TGTGCCAGCAGTGCTCCCGGGCCCAATGCAGATGGCTACACCTTC
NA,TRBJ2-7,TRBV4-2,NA,CASSQPGFYEQYF,TGTGCCAGCAGCCAGCCGGGTTTCTACGAGCAGTACTTC
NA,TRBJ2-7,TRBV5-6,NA,CASSLGQSYEQYF,TGTGCCAGCAGCTTAGGACAGAGCTACGAGCAGTACTTC
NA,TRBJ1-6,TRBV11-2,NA,CASSQERAPNSPLHF,TGTGCCAGCAGCCAAGAGAGAGCCCCCAATTCACCCCTCCACTTT
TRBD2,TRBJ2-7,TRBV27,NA,CASSPGLAVRVDEQYF,TGTGCCAGCAGCCCGGGACTAGCCGTCAGGGTAGACGAGCAGTACTTC
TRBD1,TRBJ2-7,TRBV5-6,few,CASFRTGQTYEQYF,TGTGCCAGCTTCCGGACAGGGCAGACCTACGAGCAGTACTTC
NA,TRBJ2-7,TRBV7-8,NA,CASSSSGGNYEQYF,TGTGCCAGCAGCTCCTCAGGGGGGAACTACGAGCAGTACTTC
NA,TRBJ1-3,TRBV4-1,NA,CASSDILSSGNTIYF,TGCGCCAGCTCCGACATCCTGAGCTCTGGAAACACCATATATTTT
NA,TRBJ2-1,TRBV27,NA,CASSSLSYNEQFF,TGTGCCAGCAGTTCTCTATCCTACAATGAGCAGTTCTTC
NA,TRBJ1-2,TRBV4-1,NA,CASSQPGVYGYTF,TGCGCCAGCAGCCAACCCGGGGTCTATGGCTACACCTTC
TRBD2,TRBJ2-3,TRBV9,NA,CASSVSGGTSTDTQYF,TGTGCCAGCAGCGTAAGCGGGGGGACTAGCACAGATACGCAGTATTTT
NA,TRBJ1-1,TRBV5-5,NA,CASSLAQVNTEAFF,TGTGCCAGCAGCTTGGCACAGGTAAACACTGAAGCTTTCTTT
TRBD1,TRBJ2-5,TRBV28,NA,CASSPLLGQGQETQYF,TGTGCCAGCAGTCCCCTACTGGGACAGGGGCAAGAGACCCAGTACTTC
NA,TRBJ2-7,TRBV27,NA,CASSLTGEYYEQYF,TGTGCCAGCAGTTTGACCGGGGAGTACTACGAGCAGTACTTC
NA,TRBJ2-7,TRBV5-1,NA,CASSFFQEGEQYF,TGCGCCAGCAGCTTCTTTCAGGAGGGCGAGCAGTACTTC
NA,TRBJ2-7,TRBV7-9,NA,CASSTTGPNYEQYF,TGTGCCAGCAGCACTACGGGGCCTAACTACGAGCAGTACTTC
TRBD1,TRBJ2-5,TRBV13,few,CASSTRQGQETQYF,TGTGCCAGCAGCACACGACAGGGACAAGAGACCCAGTACTTC
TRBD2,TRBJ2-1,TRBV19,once,CASSMGGSPVYNEQFF,TGTGCCAGTAGTATGGGGGGGTCCCCGGTATACAATGAGCAGTTCTTC
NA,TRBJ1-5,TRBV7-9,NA,CASSREGNQPQHF,TGTGCCAGCAGCCGAGAGGGCAATCAGCCCCAGCATTTT
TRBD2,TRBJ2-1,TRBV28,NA,CASSLKRAGVYNEQFF,TGTGCCAGCAGTTTAAAAAGAGCGGGAGTCTACAATGAGCAGTTCTTC
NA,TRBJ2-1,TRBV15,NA,CATYSTRGHYNEQFF,TGTGCCACCTACTCAACAAGGGGACACTACAATGAGCAGTTCTTC
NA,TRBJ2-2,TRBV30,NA,CAGRVGELFF,TGTGCCGGCAGGGTCGGGGAGCTGTTTTTT
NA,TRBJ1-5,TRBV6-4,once,CASSDWGTRPRQPQHF,TGTGCCAGCAGTGACTGGGGGACCCGACCTCGGCAGCCCCAGCATTTT
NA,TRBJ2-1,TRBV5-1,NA,CASSLGIYGASANEQFF,TGCGCCAGCAGCTTGGGGATTTATGGGGCCTCTGCCAATGAGCAGTTCTTC
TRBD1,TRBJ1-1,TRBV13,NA,CASSLGGTGTATEAFF,TGTGCCAGCAGCTTAGGGGGGACAGGTACGGCCACTGAAGCTTTCTTT
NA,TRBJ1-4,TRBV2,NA,CATRGRVGATNEKLFF,TGTGCCACCCGGGGTAGGGTGGGGGCAACTAATGAAAAACTGTTTTTT
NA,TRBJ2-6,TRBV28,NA,CASSATIPTQSRANVLTF,TGTGCCAGCAGTGCTACCATTCCTACACAAAGTCGGGCCAACGTCCTGACTTTC
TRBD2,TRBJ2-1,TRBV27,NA,CASSLAGAYNEQFF,TGTGCCAGCAGTTTAGCGGGGGCCTACAATGAGCAGTTCTTC
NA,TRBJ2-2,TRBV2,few,CASSVQRVNTGELFF,TGTGCCAGCAGTGTTCAACGGGTAAACACCGGGGAGCTGTTTTTT
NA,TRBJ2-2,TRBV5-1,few,CASSPNQNPIANTGELFF,TGCGCCAGCAGCCCGAACCAAAACCCTATCGCGAACACCGGGGAGCTGTTTTTT
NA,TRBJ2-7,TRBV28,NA,CASSMPGGHYEQYF,TGTGCCAGCAGTATGCCCGGGGGTCACTACGAGCAGTACTTC
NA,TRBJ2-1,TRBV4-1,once,CASSYDNEQFF,TGCGCCAGCAGCTACGACAATGAGCAGTTCTTC
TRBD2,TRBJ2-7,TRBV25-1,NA,CASSGGGTSGNYEQYF,TGTGCCAGCAGTGGTGGAGGGACTAGCGGTAATTACGAGCAGTACTTC
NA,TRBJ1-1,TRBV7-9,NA,CASSLSPGEAFF,TGTGCCAGCAGCTTATCCCCTGGTGAAGCTTTCTTT
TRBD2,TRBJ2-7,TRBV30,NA,CALGLGEQYF,TGTGCCTTGGGACTAGGGGAGCAGTACTTC
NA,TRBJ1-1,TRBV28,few,CASSLSGRGDEAFF,TGTGCCAGCAGTTTATCAGGGCGGGGGGATGAAGCTTTCTTT
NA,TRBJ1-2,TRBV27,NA,CASTGSNYGYTF,TGTGCCAGCACAGGGTCAAACTATGGCTACACCTTC
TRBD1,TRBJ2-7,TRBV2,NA,CASTPGQGSSEQYF,TGTGCCAGCACTCCCGGACAGGGTTCGAGCGAGCAGTACTTC
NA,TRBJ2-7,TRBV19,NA,CASSIGPSWGKEQYF,TGTGCCAGTAGTATCGGACCGAGTTGGGGCAAGGAGCAGTACTTC
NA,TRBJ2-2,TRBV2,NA,CASNEGDGELFF,TGTGCCAGCAACGAAGGGGACGGGGAGCTGTTTTTT
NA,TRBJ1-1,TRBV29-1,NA,CSVEGFTEAFF,TGCAGCGTTGAAGGGTTCACTGAAGCTTTCTTT
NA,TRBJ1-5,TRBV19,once,CASSIGQAGNQPQHF,TGTGCCAGTAGTATAGGACAGGCGGGGAATCAGCCCCAGCATTTT
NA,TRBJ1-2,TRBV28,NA,CASINQGQNYGYTF,TGTGCCAGCATAAACCAAGGGCAGAACTATGGCTACACCTTC
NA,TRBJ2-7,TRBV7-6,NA,CASSLLTSSYEQYF,TGTGCCAGCAGCCTTCTGACGAGCTCCTACGAGCAGTACTTC
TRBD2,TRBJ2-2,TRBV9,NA,CASSAGTSSTGELFF,TGTGCCAGCAGCGCTGGGACTAGCTCGACCGGGGAGCTGTTTTTT
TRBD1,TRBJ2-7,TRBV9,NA,CASSSRTGNVNTYEQYF,TGTGCCAGCAGTTCGAGGACAGGGAATGTAAATACCTACGAGCAGTACTTC
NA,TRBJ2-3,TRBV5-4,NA,CASSFIGGQEDTQYF,TGTGCCAGCAGCTTTATCGGGGGGCAAGAAGATACGCAGTATTTT